This entry lists 20 T cell receptor beta chains sequenced from one sample in a study of cytomegalovirus exposure and HLA in healthy donors. The repertoire was sequenced with immunoSEQ multiplex PCR; TCRdb's copy has only in-frame clones and lacks some. Of 90,000 to 150,000 clones in the sample, approximately 88% were seen once. The sequencing sample was made of PBMCs. All receptors derive from a woman aged 18-30 years in good health and CMV-seropositive.

CDR3 bases: TGTGCCAGCAGCCCCCCGGGGGGTGAAGATACGCAGTATTTT. Its protein product is CASSPPGGEDTQYF. This chain uses TRBV9 with TRBJ2-3; 7 bases are a match to TRBD2. Germline assignment: CDR1 SGDLS and CDR2 YYNGEE. This CDR3 is 14 amino acids long. V shed 4 bases and J 5 bases; nucleotides not matched to a gene: 7.

V is TRBV6-5 and J is TRBJ2-5, with D tentatively TRBD2 (5 bases). Trimming cost V 4 bases and J 3 bases, with 6 bases left between them. Germline assignment: CDR1 MNHEY and CDR2 SVGAGI. The CDR3 sequence is 12 residues long. Here the CDR3 reads CASSSTKETQYF. Here the CDR3 DNA reads TGTGCCAGCAGTTCGACTAAAGAGACCCAGTACTTC.

There are a few counts of this clone. V usage is TRBV13 and J usage is TRBJ1-6, with a possible D match to TRBD1 (6 bases). This CDR3 has 15 amino acids. V was clipped by 0 bases and J by 7 bases, with 10 bases between them. CDR1 is PRHDT, CDR2 FYEKMQ, per germline (reference sequence). The CDR3 coding sequence is TGTGCCAGCAGCTTAGGTGGCAGGGGCAATTCACCCCTCCACTTT. As protein: CASSLGGRGNSPLHF. Supplemented by reference TRBV13 and TRBJ1-6, the full variable domain reads AAGVIQSPRHLIKEKRETATLKCYPIPRHDTVYWYQQGPGQDPQFLISFYEKMQSDKGSIPDRFSAQQFSDYHSELNMSSLELGDSALYFCASSLGGRGNSPLHFGNGTRLTVT.

This clone occurred a few times. The chain uses TRBV27 and TRBJ1-2, with TRBD1 identical over 10 bases. Germline assignment: CDR1 MNHEY and CDR2 SMNVEV (reference sequence). The CDR3 spans 15 residues. V was clipped by 6 bases and J by 8 bases; unmatched bases: 12. The CDR3 sequence: CASSSPGQGIRGYTF. CDR3 bases: TGTGCCAGCAGCTCCCCGGGACAGGGGATTCGGGGCTACACCTTC.

The rearrangement joins TRBV18 to TRBJ1-1; D is unresolved. The V and J ends lost 3 bases and 12 bases respectively, with 20 bases between them. The CDR3 is 14 residues long. Germline lookup yields CDR1 KGHSH and CDR2 LQKENI. CDR3 DNA: TGTGCCAGCTCACCGACGGGTAATTACGGCGGGACTTTCTTT. Amino acids: CASSPTGNYGGTFF.

The chain combines TRBV10-3 with TRBJ1-1; no reliable D call. This CDR3 is 15 amino acids long. The germline gives CDR1 ENHRY, CDR2 SYGVKD. V lost 6 bases and J lost 0, with 14 bases in between. The CDR3, as DNA: TGTGCCATCAGACAAGGGAGGGTAATGAACACTGAAGCTTTCTTT. Amino acid sequence: CAIRQGRVMNTEAFF.

The genes are TRBV15 and TRBJ2-5, with TRBD2 identical over 9 bases. Germline V gene sequence: CDR1 LNHNV, CDR2 YYDKDF (reference sequence). There are 14 residues in the CDR3. V shed 5 bases and J 3 bases; nucleotides not matched to a gene: 4. The CDR3 DNA follows: TGTGCCACCAGCGAAGCGGGGGGTGAAGAGACCCAGTACTTC. Amino acids: CATSEAGGEETQYF. The entire variable domain, with the rest obtained from reference TRBV15 and TRBJ2-5, is as follows: DAMVIQNPRYQVTQFGKPVTLSCSQTLNHNVMYWYQQKSSQAPKLLFHYYDKDFNNEADTPDNFQSRRPNTSFCFLDIRSPGLGDTAMYLCATSEAGGEETQYFGPGTRLLVL.

The chain links TRBV2 to TRBJ1-3; D may be TRBD1 (6 bases). The CDR3 runs 14 residues. Trimming took off 8 bases at V and 2 bases at J, with 13 bases between the two ends. The germline V gene has CDR1 SNHLY and CDR2 FYNNEI. CDR3 in DNA: TGTGCCAGCTCGGGGACACAGGCTGGAAACACCATATATTTT. This translates into CASSGTQAGNTIYF.

The chain recombines TRBV10-3 with TRBJ1-3, with 9 bases identical to TRBD1. The germline gives CDR1 ENHRY, CDR2 SYGVKD. There are 15 residues in the CDR3. The CDR3 loop is CASQGQGLSGNTIYF. The CDR3, as DNA: TGTGCATCACAGGGACAGGGCCTCTCTGGAAACACCATATATTTT.

This sequence joins TRBV4-1 and TRBJ2-7; 7 nucleotides match TRBD2. The CDR3 spans 14 residues. CDR1 is MGHRA and CDR2 is YSYEKL in the germline V gene. V trimming: 5 bases; J trimming: 1 base; junction bases outside the gene matches: 5. CDR3 amino acids: CASSRAGPSYEQYF. CDR3 nucleotides: TGCGCCAGCAGCAGAGCGGGGCCTTCCTACGAGCAGTACTTC.

V and J are TRBV6-6 and TRBJ2-3; TRBD1 matches 7 bases. CDR3 length: 14 residues. Per germline, CDR1 MNHNY and CDR2 SVGAGI (reference sequence). The J segment lost 0 bases and the V segment lost 5 bases, leaving 2 bases of the junction unmatched. CDR3 residues: CASSMGQSTDTQYF. CDR3 nucleotide sequence: TGTGCCAGCAGTATGGGACAGAGCACAGATACGCAGTATTTT.

The chain employs TRBV19 and TRBJ2-2, with D possibly matching TRBD1 (6 bases). The ends were cut back, 7 bases at V and 4 bases at J, with 13 bases in the middle. There are 14 residues in the CDR3. From germline, CDR1 is LNHDA and CDR2 SQIVND (reference sequence). CDR3 amino acids: CASTQARGTGELFF. The CDR3 nucleotides are TGTGCCAGTACCCAGGCCAGGGGCACCGGGGAGCTGTTTTTT. Full variable domain (remainder filled in from reference TRBV19 and TRBJ2-2): DGGITQSPKYLFRKEGQNVTLSCEQNLNHDAMYWYRQDPGQGLRLIYYSQIVNDFQKGDIAEGYSVSREKKESFPLTVTSAQKNPTAFYLCASTQARGTGELFFGEGSRLTVL.

The V call is TRBV7-9, the J call TRBJ1-1; 9 bases map to TRBD1. CDR1 SEHNR and CDR2 FQNEAQ come from the germline V gene (reference sequence). V shed 5 bases, J shed 5 bases, and the junction held 3 bases outside the gene matches. The CDR3 contains 13 residues. The CDR3 is CASSTGGGTEAFF. CDR3 DNA sequence: TGTGCCAGCAGCACAGGGGGCGGAACTGAAGCTTTCTTT.

This chain joins TRBV19 and TRBJ1-2; D gene ambiguous. The CDR3 runs 15 residues. Germline-derived CDR1 and CDR2 are LNHDA and SQIVND (reference sequence). Trimming shortened V by 5 bases and J by 0 bases, and 13 bases separated the two germline ends. The CDR3 is CASSFRREANYGYTF. In nucleotides, the CDR3 is TGTGCCAGTAGTTTCAGACGGGAAGCTAACTATGGCTACACCTTC.

The chain uses TRBV7-9 and TRBJ1-1; no firm D call. Germline V CDR1 and CDR2: SEHNR, FQNEAQ (reference sequence). V lost 8 bases and J lost 1, with 14 bases in between. This CDR3 is 14 amino acids long. CDR3 residues: CASARPGKNTEAFF. CDR3 coding DNA: TGTGCCAGCGCCAGGCCGGGGAAGAACACTGAAGCTTTCTTT.

CDR3 protein: CASSLDRVTEAFF. CDR3 DNA: TGTGCCAGCAGCTTAGACAGGGTTACTGAAGCTTTCTTT. This chain uses TRBV5-6 with TRBJ1-1, with 7 bases matching TRBD1. Germline CDR1 SGHDT, CDR2 YYEEEE. This CDR3 has 13 amino acids. Unmatched junction bases numbered 3, after V lost 2 bases and J lost 5 bases.

The V and J genes are TRBV5-1 and TRBJ2-2, with 11 bases matching TRBD2. The CDR3 sequence is 17 residues long. CDR1 is SGHRS, CDR2 YFSETQ, per germline. Trimming removed 2 bases from V and 2 bases from J; junction bases left unmatched: 5. The CDR3 here is CASSFSSGGRNTGELFF. CDR3 DNA: TGCGCCAGCAGCTTTTCTAGCGGGGGGCGCAACACCGGGGAGCTGTTTTTT. The full variable domain, with the rest looked up from reference TRBV5-1 and TRBJ2-2, is KAGVTQTPRYLIKTRGQQVTLSCSPISGHRSVSWYQQTPGQGLQFLFEYFSETQRNKGNFPGRFSGRQFSNSRSEMNVSTLELGDSALYLCASSFSSGGRNTGELFFGEGSRLTVL.

The rearrangement uses TRBV6-5 and TRBJ1-5, with 12 bases aligning to TRBD1. Germline V CDR1 and CDR2: MNHEY, SVGAGI. The CDR3 runs 15 residues. Losses at the gene ends were 6 bases for V and 6 bases for J; bases not matched to a gene: 6. CDR3 nucleotide sequence: TGTGCCAGCAGGCCGGGACAGGGGGCTGGTCAGCCCCAGCATTTT. This sequence encodes CASRPGQGAGQPQHF.

This chain uses TRBV28 with TRBJ1-5; TRBD1 matches at 7 bases. CDR1 and CDR2 (germline): MDHEN, SYDVKM. The CDR3 runs 16 residues. V trimming: 5 bases; J trimming: 9 bases; junction bases outside the gene matches: 16. CDR3 bases: TGTGCCAGCAGTAGTCCGACAGGGACCATAGCGAGGCCCCAGCATTTT. Protein: CASSSPTGTIARPQHF.

V gene TRBV19 combines with J gene TRBJ1-2, with a possible D match to TRBD1 (5 bases). The V end was cut by 0 bases, the J end by 5 bases, with 13 bases between. CDR3 length: 15 residues. CDR1 and CDR2 from the germline V gene are LNHDA and SQIVND (reference sequence). The CDR3: CASSIDGQGGYGYTF. The CDR3 DNA follows: TGTGCCAGTAGTATAGATGGCCAGGGAGGGTATGGCTACACCTTC.